These 8 T cell receptor beta chains were sequenced from one sample in a study of blood T cell repertoires in COVID-19. Libraries were prepared by immunoSEQ multiplex PCR; TCRdb keeps only in-frame clonotypes and omits some of them. The sample has roughly 30,000 clones, 91% seen once. Sequencing was done on a sample of peripheral blood. The receptor source for this set is a man in his 60s with acute or convalescent COVID-19.

The rearrangement joins TRBV11-3 to TRBJ2-7; no firm D call. In germline, CDR1 is SGHNT, CDR2 YENEEA. V gave up 5 bases and J gave up 0 bases, with 5 bases separating them. The CDR3 spans 12 residues. The chain's CDR3 is CASSLSSYEQYF. The CDR3 DNA reads as TGTGCCAGCAGCCTCAGCTCCTACGAGCAGTACTTC.

This sequence joins TRBV14 and TRBJ2-7; 8 bases are shared with TRBD1. The CDR3 runs 14 residues. Trimming removed 1 base from V and 2 bases from J; junction bases left unmatched: 1. Germline V lookup: CDR1 SGHDN, CDR2 FVKESK. For the CDR3, the DNA is TGTGCCAGCAGCCAAGGGACAGGGCCCTACGAGCAGTACTTC. This translates into CASSQGTGPYEQYF.

The gene calls are TRBV7-9 and TRBJ1-3; D is ambiguous. Trimming shortened V by 0 bases and J by 0 bases, and 6 bases separated the two germline ends. Germline loops: CDR1 SEHNR, CDR2 FQNEAQ (reference sequence). The CDR3 sequence is 15 residues long. In DNA, the CDR3 is TGTGCCAGCAGCTTAGCGTCAGGCTCTGGAAACACCATATATTTT. This gives the protein CASSLASGSGNTIYF.

The chain uses TRBV6-1 and TRBJ2-7; no definite D call. Trimming stripped 3 bases from V and 13 bases from J, with 13 bases between. Germline assignment: CDR1 MNHNS and CDR2 SASEGT. The CDR3 totals 11 residues. The CDR3 region is CASSDRYERYF. DNA of the CDR3: TGTGCCAGCAGTGACAGATACGAGCGATACTTC.

Here the CDR3 DNA reads TGTGCCAGCAGTTACTCCGGGACAGGGCGAGGTGAGACCTTC. It codes for CASSYSGTGRGETF. The gene calls are TRBV6-5 and TRBJ1-2; 9 positions agree with TRBD1. J gave up 14 bases and V 0 bases, and 10 bases lay outside the gene matches. The CDR3 has 14 residues. Germline V gene sequence: CDR1 MNHEY, CDR2 SVGAGI.

The chain is built from TRBV28 and TRBJ1-2; 7 nucleotides agree with TRBD1. J lost 3 bases, V lost 3 bases, and 7 bases had no gene match. Germline CDR1 is MDHEN and CDR2 is SYDVKM. The CDR3 totals 15 residues. In DNA, the CDR3 is TGTGCCAGCAGTTTGAGTGACAGGGCGGACTATGGCTACACCTTC. Its translation is CASSLSDRADYGYTF.

The chain combines TRBV5-1 with TRBJ2-1; 8 nucleotides line up with TRBD1. CDR3 size: 16 residues. Germline CDR1 is SGHRS and CDR2 is YFSETQ. V lost 0 bases and J lost 7; bases outside the gene matches: 9. In DNA form, the CDR3 reads TGCGCCAGCAGCTTGGAAGGGCAGGGGGCGCGGAATGAGCAGTTCTTC. It specifies CASSLEGQGARNEQFF. Based on the CDR3 plus reference TRBV5-1 and TRBJ2-1, the full variable domain is KAGVTQTPRYLIKTRGQQVTLSCSPISGHRSVSWYQQTPGQGLQFLFEYFSETQRNKGNFPGRFSGRQFSNSRSEMNVSTLELGDSALYLCASSLEGQGARNEQFFGPGTRLTVL.

The chain has TRBV6-6 and TRBJ1-5; D not resolved. This CDR3 is 17 amino acids long. Germline loops: CDR1 MNHNY, CDR2 SVGAGI (reference sequence). V was cut by 5 bases and J by 0 bases, with 17 bases left in between. Here the CDR3 DNA reads TGTGCCAGCAGTCCTGTCGGAGGCCGAAATAGCAATCAGCCCCAGCATTTT. This gives the protein CASSPVGGRNSNQPQHF.